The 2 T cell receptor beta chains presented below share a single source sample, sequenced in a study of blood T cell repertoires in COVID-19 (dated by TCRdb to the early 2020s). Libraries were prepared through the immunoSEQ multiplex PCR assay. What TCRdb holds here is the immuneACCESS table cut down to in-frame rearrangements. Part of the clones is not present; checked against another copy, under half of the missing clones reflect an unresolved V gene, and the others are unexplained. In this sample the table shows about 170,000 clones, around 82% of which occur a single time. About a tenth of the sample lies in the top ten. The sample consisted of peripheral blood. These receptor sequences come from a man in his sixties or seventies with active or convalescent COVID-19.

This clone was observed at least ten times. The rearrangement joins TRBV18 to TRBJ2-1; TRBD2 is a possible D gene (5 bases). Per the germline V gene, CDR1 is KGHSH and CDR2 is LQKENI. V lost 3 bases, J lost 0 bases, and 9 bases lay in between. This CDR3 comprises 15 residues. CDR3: CASSPRGSSYNEQFF. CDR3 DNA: TGTGCCAGCTCACCTCGGGGAAGCTCCTACAATGAGCAGTTCTTC.

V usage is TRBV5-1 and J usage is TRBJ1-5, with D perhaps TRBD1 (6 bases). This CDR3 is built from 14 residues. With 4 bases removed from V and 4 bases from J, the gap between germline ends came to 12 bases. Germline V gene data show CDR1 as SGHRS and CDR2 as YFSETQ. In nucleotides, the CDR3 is TGCGCCAGCAGCCAGGGGTTTGGGAATCAGCCCCAGCATTTT. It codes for CASSQGFGNQPQHF.